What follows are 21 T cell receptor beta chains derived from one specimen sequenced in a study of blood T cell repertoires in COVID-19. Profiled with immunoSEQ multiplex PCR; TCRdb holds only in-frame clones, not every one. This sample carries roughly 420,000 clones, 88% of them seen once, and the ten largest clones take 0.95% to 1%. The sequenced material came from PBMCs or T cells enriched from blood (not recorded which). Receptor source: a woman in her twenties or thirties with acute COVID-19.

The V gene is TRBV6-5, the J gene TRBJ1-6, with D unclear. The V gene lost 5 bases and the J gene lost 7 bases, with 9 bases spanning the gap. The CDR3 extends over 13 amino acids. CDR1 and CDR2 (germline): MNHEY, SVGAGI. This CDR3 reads CASSRRENSPLHF. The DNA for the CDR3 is TGTGCCAGCAGTCGCCGAGAGAATTCACCCCTCCACTTT.

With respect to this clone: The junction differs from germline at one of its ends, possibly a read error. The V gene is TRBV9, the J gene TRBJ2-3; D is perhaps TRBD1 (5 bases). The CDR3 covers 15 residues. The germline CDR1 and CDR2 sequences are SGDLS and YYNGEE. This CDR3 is CASTVRGSTTDTQYF. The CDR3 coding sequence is TGTGCCAGCACCGTAAGGGGAAGCACGACAGATACGCAGTATTTT.

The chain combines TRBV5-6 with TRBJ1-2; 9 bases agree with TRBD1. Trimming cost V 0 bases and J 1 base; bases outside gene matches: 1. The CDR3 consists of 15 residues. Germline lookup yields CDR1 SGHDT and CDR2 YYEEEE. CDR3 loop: CASSLGQGVNYGYTF. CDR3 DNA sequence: TGTGCCAGCAGCTTGGGACAGGGGGTTAACTATGGCTACACCTTC.

The CDR3 sequence is CAWSLRGSGEQYF. The CDR3 region has the DNA TGTGCCTGGTCCCTTCGGGGGAGTGGGGAGCAGTACTTC. The rearrangement uses TRBV30 and TRBJ2-7; D possibly corresponds to TRBD2 (6 bases). Trimming shortened V by 5 bases and J by 7 bases, and 18 bases separated the two germline ends. Germline V gene sequence: CDR1 GTSNPN, CDR2 SVGIG (reference sequence). This CDR3 is 13 amino acids long.

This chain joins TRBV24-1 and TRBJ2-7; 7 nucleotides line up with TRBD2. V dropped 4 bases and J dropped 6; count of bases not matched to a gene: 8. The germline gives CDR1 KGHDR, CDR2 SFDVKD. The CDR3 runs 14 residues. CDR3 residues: CATSDTASGGEQYF. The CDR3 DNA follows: TGTGCCACCAGTGACACAGCCTCGGGGGGCGAGCAGTACTTC.

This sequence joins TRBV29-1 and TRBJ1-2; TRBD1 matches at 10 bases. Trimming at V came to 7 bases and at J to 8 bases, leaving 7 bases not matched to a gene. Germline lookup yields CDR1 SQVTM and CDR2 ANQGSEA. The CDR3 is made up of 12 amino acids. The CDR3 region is CSDTGTGAGYTF. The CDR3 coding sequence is TGCAGCGACACCGGGACAGGGGCCGGCTACACCTTC.

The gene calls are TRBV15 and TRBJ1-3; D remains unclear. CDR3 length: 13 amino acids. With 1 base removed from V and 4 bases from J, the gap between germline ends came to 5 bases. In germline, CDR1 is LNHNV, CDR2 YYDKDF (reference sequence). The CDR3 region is CATSRAQGNTIYF. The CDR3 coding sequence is TGTGCCACCAGCAGAGCGCAGGGAAACACCATATATTTT.

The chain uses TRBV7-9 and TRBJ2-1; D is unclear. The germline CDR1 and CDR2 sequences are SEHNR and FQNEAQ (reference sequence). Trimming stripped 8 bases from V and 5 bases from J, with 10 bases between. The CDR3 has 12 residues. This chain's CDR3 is CASDHSDNEQFF. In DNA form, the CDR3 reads TGTGCCAGCGATCACAGTGACAATGAGCAGTTCTTC.

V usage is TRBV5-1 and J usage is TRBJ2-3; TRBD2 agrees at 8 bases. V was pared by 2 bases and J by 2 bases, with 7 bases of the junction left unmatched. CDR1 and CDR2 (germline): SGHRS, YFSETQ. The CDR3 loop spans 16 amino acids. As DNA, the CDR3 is TGCGCCAGCAGCTTAAGCGGGGGAGGGGTCACAGATACGCAGTATTTT. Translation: CASSLSGGGVTDTQYF.

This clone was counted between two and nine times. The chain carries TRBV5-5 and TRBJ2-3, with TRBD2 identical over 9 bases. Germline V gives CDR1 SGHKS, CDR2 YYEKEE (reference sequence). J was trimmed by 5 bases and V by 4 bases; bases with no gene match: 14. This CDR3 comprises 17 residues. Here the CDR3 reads CASSPFGAGGLGDTQYF. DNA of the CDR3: TGTGCCAGCAGCCCGTTTGGAGCGGGGGGATTGGGAGATACGCAGTATTTT.

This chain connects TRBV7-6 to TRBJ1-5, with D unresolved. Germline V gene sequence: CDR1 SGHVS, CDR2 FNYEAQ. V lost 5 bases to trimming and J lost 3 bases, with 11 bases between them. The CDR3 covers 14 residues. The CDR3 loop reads CASSLGQPNQPQHF. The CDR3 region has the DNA TGTGCCAGCAGCCTTGGGCAGCCCAATCAGCCCCAGCATTTT.

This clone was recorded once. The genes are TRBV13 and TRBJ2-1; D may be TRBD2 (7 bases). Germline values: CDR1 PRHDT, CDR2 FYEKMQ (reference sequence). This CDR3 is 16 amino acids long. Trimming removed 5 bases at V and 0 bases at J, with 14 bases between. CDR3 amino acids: CASSGGGARSYNEQFF. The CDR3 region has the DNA TGTGCCAGCAGCGGCGGGGGCGCCCGCTCCTACAATGAGCAGTTCTTC.

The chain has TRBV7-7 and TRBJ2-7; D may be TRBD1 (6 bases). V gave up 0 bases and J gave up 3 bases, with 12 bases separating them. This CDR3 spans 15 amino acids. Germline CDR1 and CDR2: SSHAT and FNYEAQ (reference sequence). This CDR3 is CASSLAAGADYEQYF. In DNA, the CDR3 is TGTGCCAGCAGCTTAGCGGCAGGGGCTGACTACGAGCAGTACTTC. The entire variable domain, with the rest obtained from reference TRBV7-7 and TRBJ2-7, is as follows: GAGVSQSPRYKVTKRGQDVTLRCDPISSHATLYWYQQALGQGPEFLTYFNYEAQPDKSGLPSDRFSAERPEGSISTLTIQRTEQRDSAMYRCASSLAAGADYEQYFGPGTRLTVT.

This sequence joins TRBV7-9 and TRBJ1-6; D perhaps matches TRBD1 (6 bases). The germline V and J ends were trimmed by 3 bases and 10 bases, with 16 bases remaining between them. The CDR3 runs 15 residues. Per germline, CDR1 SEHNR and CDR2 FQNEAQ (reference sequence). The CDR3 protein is CASSFFGQSNSPLHF. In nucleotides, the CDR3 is TGTGCCAGCAGCTTTTTCGGACAGAGCAACTCACCCCTCCACTTT.

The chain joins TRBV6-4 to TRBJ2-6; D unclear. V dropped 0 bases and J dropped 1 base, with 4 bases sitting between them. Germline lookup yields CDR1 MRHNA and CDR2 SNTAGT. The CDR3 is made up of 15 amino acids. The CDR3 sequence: CASSDSTSGANVLTF. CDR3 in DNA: TGTGCCAGCAGTGACTCGACATCTGGGGCCAACGTCCTGACTTTC.

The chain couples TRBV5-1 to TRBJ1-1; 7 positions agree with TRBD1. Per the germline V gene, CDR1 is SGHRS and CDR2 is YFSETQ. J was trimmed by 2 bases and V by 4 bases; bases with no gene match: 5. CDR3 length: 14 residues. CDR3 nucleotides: TGCGCCAGCAGCAGAACAGGGGCAAACACTGAAGCTTTCTTT. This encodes CASSRTGANTEAFF.

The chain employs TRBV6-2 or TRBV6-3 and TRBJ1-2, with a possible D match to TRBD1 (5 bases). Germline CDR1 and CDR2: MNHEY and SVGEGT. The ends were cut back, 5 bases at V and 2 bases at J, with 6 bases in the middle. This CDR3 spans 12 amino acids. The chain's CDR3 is CASSRGNYGYTF. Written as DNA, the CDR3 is TGTGCCAGCAGTCGGGGGAACTATGGCTACACCTTC.

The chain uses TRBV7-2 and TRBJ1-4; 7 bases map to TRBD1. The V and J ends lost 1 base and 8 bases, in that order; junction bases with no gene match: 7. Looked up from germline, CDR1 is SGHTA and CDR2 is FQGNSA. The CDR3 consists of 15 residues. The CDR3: CASSLVTRGEEKLFF. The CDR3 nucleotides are TGTGCCAGCAGCTTAGTAACCAGGGGGGAGGAAAAACTGTTTTTT.

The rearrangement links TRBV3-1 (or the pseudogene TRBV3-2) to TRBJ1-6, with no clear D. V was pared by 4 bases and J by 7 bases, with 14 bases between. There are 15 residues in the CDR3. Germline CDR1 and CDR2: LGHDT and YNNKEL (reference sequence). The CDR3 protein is CASSPRYPGNSPLHF. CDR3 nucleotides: TGTGCCAGCAGCCCGCGATATCCGGGAAATTCACCCCTCCACTTT.

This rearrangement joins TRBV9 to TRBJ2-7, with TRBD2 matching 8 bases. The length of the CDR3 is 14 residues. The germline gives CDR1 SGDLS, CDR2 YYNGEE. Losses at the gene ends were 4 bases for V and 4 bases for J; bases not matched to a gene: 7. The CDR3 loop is CASSRGGRNYEQYF. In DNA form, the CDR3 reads TGTGCCAGCAGCCGCGGGGGGCGAAATTACGAGCAGTACTTC.

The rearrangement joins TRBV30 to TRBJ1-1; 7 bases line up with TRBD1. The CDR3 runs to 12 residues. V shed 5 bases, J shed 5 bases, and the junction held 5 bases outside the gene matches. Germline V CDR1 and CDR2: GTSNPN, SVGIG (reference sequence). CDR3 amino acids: CAWDRAGTEAFF. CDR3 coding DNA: TGTGCCTGGGACAGGGCAGGGACTGAAGCTTTCTTT.